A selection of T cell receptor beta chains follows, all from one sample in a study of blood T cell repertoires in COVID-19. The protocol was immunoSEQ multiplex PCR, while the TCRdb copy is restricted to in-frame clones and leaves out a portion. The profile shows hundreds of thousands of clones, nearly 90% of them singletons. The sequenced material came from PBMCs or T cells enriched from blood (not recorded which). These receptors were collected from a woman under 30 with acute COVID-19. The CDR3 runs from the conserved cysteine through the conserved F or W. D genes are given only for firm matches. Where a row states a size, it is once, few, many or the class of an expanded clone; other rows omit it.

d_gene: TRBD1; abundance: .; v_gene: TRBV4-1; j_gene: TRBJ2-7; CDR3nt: TGCGCCAGCAACCAACCGACAACGAAGACCTGGGACAGGGAAAGGGGACTCTACGAGCAGTACTTC; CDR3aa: CASNQPTTKTWDRERGLYEQYF
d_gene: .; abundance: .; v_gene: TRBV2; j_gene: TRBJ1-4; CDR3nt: TGTGCCAGCAGTAGTGGCAGGGAGGTATACGAAAAACTGTTTTTT; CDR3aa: CASSSGREVYEKLFF
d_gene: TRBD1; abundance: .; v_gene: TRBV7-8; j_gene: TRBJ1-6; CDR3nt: TGTGCCAGCAGCGACAGGACAGGGGTTGGTTCACCCCTCCACTTT; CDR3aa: CASSDRTGVGSPLHF
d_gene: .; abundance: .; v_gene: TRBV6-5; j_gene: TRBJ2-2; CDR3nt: TGTGCCAGCAGTTACACGCGAGGCGGGCAGACCGGGGAGCTGTTTTTT; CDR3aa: CASSYTRGGQTGELFF
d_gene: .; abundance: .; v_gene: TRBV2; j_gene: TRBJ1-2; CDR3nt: TGTGCCAGCAGTGAGGCCCCCCTTGGAGGCCGCAACTATGGCTACACCTTC; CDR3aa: CASSEAPLGGRNYGYTF
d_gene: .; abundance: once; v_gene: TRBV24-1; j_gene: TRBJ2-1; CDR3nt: .; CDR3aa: CATSDFGQGASFF
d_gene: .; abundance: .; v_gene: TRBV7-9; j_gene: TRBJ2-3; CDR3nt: TGTGCCAGCAGCTTATACGGGGTTGGCACAGATACGCAGTATTTT; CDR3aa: CASSLYGVGTDTQYF
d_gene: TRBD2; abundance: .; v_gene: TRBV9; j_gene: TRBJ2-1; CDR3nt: TGTGCCAGCAGCGTCACCAGCGGGAGCGGCTACAATGAGCAGTTCTTC; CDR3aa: CASSVTSGSGYNEQFF
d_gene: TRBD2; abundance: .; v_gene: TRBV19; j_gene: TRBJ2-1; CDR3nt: TGTGCCAGTAGTACTAGCGGCAGCTCCTACAATGAGCAGTTCTTC; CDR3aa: CASSTSGSSYNEQFF
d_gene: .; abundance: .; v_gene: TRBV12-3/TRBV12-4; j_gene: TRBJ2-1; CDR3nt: TGTGCCAGCAGTCTGACAGGCGTCCATGAGCAGTTCTTC; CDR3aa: CASSLTGVHEQFF
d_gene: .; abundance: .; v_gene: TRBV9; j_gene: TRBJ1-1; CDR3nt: TGTGCCAGCAGCCCCACTGAGGTCAACACTGAAGCTTTCTTT; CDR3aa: CASSPTEVNTEAFF
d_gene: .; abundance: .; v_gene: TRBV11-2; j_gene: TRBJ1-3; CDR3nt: TGTGCCAGCAGCCTGAGTGGAAACACCATATATTTT; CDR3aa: CASSLSGNTIYF
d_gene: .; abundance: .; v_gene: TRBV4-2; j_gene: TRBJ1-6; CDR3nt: TGTGCCAGCAGCCAAGCGATACAGGCCCCGGGTAATTCACCCCTCCACTTT; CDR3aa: CASSQAIQAPGNSPLHF
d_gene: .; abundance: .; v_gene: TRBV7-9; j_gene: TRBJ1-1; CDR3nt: TGTGCCAGCAGCTTGGACTTTCCTGAAGCTTTCTTT; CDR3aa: CASSLDFPEAFF
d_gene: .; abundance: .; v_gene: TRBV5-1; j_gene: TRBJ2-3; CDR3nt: TGCGCCAGCAGCTTGCTCCTAGCGCACGCACTCAGCACAGATACGCAGTATTTT; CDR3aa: CASSLLLAHALSTDTQYF
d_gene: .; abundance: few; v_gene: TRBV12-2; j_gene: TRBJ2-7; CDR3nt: TGTGCAAGTCGCTTTCAGGGGGAGAGCTCCTACGAGCAGTACTTC; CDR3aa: CASRFQGESSYEQYF
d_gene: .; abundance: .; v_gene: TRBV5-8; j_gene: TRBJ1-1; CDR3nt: TGTGCCAGCAGCTTTATGAGGACTGAAGCTTTCTTT; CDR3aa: CASSFMRTEAFF
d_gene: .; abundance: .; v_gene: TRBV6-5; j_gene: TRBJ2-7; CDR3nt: TGTGCCAGCAGCATCAGTGACTACTCCTACGAGCAGTACTTC; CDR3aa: CASSISDYSYEQYF
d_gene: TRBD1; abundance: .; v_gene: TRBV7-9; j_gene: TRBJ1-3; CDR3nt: TGTGCCAGCAGCTCTCCCGGGACAGGGGGCACTGGAAACACCATATATTTT; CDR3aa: CASSSPGTGGTGNTIYF
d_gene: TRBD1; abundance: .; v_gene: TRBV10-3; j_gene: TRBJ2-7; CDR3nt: TGTGCCATCAGTGACGGGACAGGGGACTACGAGCAGTACTTC; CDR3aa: CAISDGTGDYEQYF
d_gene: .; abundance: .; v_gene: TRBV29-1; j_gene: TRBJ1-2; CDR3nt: TGCAGCGCAACAGGGTCGGACTATGGCTACACCTTC; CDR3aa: CSATGSDYGYTF
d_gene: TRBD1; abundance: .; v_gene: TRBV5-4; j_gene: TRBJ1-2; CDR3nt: TGTGCCAGCAGCTTGGGACAGGGAAAAGCTAACTATGGCTACACCTTC; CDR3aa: CASSLGQGKANYGYTF